This is a list of T cell receptor beta chains from one sample in a study of graft-versus-host responses after intestinal transplantation. Clones were sequenced by immunoSEQ multiplex PCR, and TCRdb holds only the in-frame ones, with some missing. In the table there are about 93,000 clones, 82% of which are singletons. These receptors lack a known antigen. The source was unstimulated CD4+ T cells sorted from spleen or lymph node cells, collected before intestinal transplant. The receptor set was obtained from a human donor who received an intestinal transplant. Both conserved end residues are part of each CDR3.

TRBV10-2,TRBJ2-1,CASSDVQGASSNNEQFF
TRBV7-9,TRBJ1-5,CASSLALGSGVGQPQHF
TRBV27,TRBJ1-1,CASSTSTGQAEAFF
TRBV9,TRBJ2-7,CASSPGTARGEQYF
TRBV11-2,TRBJ1-5,CASSPPGGQPQHF
TRBV28,TRBJ2-5,CASSFTQRFQETQYF
TRBV7-8,TRBJ2-1,CASRSGGAYNEQFF
TRBV5-1,TRBJ2-5,CASSPGLAGGETQYF
TRBV5-8,TRBJ2-7,CASSLGQGVYEQYF
TRBV6-1,TRBJ2-3,CATRGSLTDTQYF
TRBV15,TRBJ1-2,CATSRTGLTGYTF
TRBV11-3,TRBJ2-7,CASSPGGPNYDEQYF
TRBV10-3,TRBJ2-4,CATSEANIQYF
TRBV6-6,TRBJ2-7,CASSLRTSGNYEQYF
TRBV4-1,TRBJ2-3,CASSKYNTDTQYF
TRBV5-1,TRBJ2-1,CASSADGSSNEQFF
TRBV5-1,TRBJ2-5,CASSAGLAGGPDQETQYF